This TCR beta chain comes out of a study of OX40 agonist ivuxolimab in advanced cancers. For the study at large: Every 2 weeks, patients got intravenous ivuxolimab at one of six dose levels (0.01-10 mg/kg).

Findings and caveats of the study: The CD4+ and CD8+ T cells in the blood had expanded clonally by week 6 at 0.1 to 3.0 mg/kg.

Trimming left V 0 bases short and J 3 bases short, with 5 bases between. Per the germline V gene, CDR1 is MNHNY and CDR2 is SVGAGI (reference sequence). The CDR3 contains 13 residues. The repertoire was sequenced with immunoSEQ multiplex PCR; TCRdb's copy has only in-frame clones and lacks some. The sample lists fewer than 85,000 clones; 90% to 95% were seen once. Concerning this clone itself: The target antigen is unknown.

This specimen consisted of CD4+ or CD8+ T cells sorted from blood, obtained in a trial of the OX40 agonist ivuxolimab. This receptor was taken from an adult with an advanced solid tumor such as melanoma, head and neck, liver or kidney cancer. This chain uses TRBV6-6 with TRBJ1-2, with D unresolved. In DNA form, the CDR3 reads TGTGCCAGCAGTTACTCGGTTTACTATGGCTACACCTTC. Amino acid sequence: CASSYSVYYGYTF.